Listed here are 26 T cell receptor beta chains from one sample, sequenced in a study of blood T cell repertoires in COVID-19. TCRdb's copy holds only in-frame clones and misses some; the assay was immunoSEQ multiplex PCR. In the table there are some 130,000 clones, about 92% of which are singletons. Source material: peripheral blood. Every receptor here comes from a man aged 45 to 65 with active COVID-19.

This chain joins TRBV5-4 and TRBJ2-5; tentatively, D is TRBD1 (6 bases). This CDR3 has 15 residues. V was trimmed by 0 bases and J by 1 base, leaving 10 bases between them. In germline, CDR1 is SGHNT, CDR2 YYREEE (reference sequence). CDR3 nucleotide sequence: TGTGCCAGCAGCTTGGGACGGGACACCCAAGAGACCCAGTACTTC. It yields the protein CASSLGRDTQETQYF.

This chain uses TRBV6-1 with TRBJ2-1; 11 nucleotides align to TRBD2. Looked up from germline, CDR1 is MNHNS and CDR2 is SASEGT. The CDR3 runs to 17 residues. V was clipped by 2 bases and J by 4 bases; unmatched bases: 7. The CDR3 loop reads CASSERTSGGLYNEQFF. The CDR3 DNA reads TGTGCCAGCAGTGAACGCACTAGCGGGGGCCTATACAATGAGCAGTTCTTC.

The J gene is TRBJ1-2, the V gene TRBV6-5; TRBD1 matches 10 bases. CDR1 is MNHEY, CDR2 SVGAGI, per germline. The CDR3 contains 15 residues. V dropped 6 bases and J dropped 6; count of bases not matched to a gene: 10. The chain's CDR3 is CASRKTGGNSDGYTF. The CDR3 nucleotides read TGTGCCAGCAGAAAGACAGGGGGCAATAGCGATGGCTACACCTTC.

This clone was counted once. The chain uses TRBV7-2 and TRBJ1-3; TRBD1 might be the D (6 bases). The CDR3 has 15 amino acids. CDR1 is SGHTA, CDR2 FQGNSA, per germline. V was shortened by 2 bases and J by 4 bases, with 12 bases between the two germline ends. The CDR3 sequence: CASSLPGVRGNTIYF. The CDR3 DNA is TGTGCCAGCAGCTTACCAGGGGTCAGAGGAAACACCATATATTTT.

The V call is TRBV6-5, the J call TRBJ1-4, with 7 bases aligning to TRBD1. Per the germline V gene, CDR1 is MNHEY and CDR2 is SVGAGI. Trimming cost V 0 bases and J 7 bases; bases outside gene matches: 2. CDR3 size: 14 residues. The CDR3 is CASSYSRGREKLFF. CDR3 DNA: TGTGCCAGCAGTTACTCGAGGGGGCGTGAAAAACTGTTTTTT.

Turning to this clone: One junction end does not reproduce the germline sequence, and a read error may be involved. V is TRBV30 and J is TRBJ2-5, with 7 bases that match TRBD1. Germline V CDR1 and CDR2: GTSNPN, SVGIG (reference sequence). The CDR3 is 13 residues long. The CDR3 spells CASSFTGVETQYF. CDR3 coding DNA: TGTGCCTCGAGTTTTACAGGGGTGGAGACCCAGTACTTC.

This clone was seen only a few times. The chain uses TRBV2 and TRBJ2-7, with D hard to call. Germline CDR1 SNHLY, CDR2 FYNNEI. The CDR3 extends over 15 amino acids. V lost 1 base and J 2 bases, leaving 12 bases between the germline ends. The CDR3 protein is CASSEEMHLTYEQYV. CDR3 nucleotides: TGTGCCAGCAGTGAAGAGATGCACTTAACCTACGAGCAGTACGTC.

The chain couples TRBV27 to TRBJ1-2; possibly TRBD1 for D (5 bases). This CDR3 has 13 amino acids. V lost 8 bases, J lost 3 bases, and 13 bases lay in between. CDR1 MNHEY and CDR2 SMNVEV come from the germline V gene (reference sequence). CDR3 DNA: TGTGCCAGCTCAGGGTTCCCCCACTATGGCTACACCTTC. Translated: CASSGFPHYGYTF.

This clone was found a few times. The chain is built from TRBV16 and TRBJ1-5; a possible D gene is TRBD1 (5 bases). V was shortened by 0 bases and J by 7 bases, with 13 bases between the two germline ends. This CDR3 has 15 amino acids. Germline loops: CDR1 KGHSY, CDR2 FQNENV. The CDR3 loop reads CASSQSLGQGQPQHF. The CDR3 nucleotides are TGTGCCAGCAGCCAATCGTTAGGGCAGGGACAGCCCCAGCATTTT. Full variable domain (remainder filled in from reference TRBV16 and TRBJ1-5): GEEVAQTPKHLVRGEGQKAKLYCAPIKGHSYVFWYQQVLKNEFKFLISFQNENVFDETGMPKERFSAKCLPNSPCSLEIQATKLEDSAVYFCASSQSLGQGQPQHFGDGTRLSIL.

V gene TRBV12-3 or TRBV12-4 combines with J gene TRBJ1-2; D is possibly TRBD1 (6 bases). Trimming removed 6 bases from V and 4 bases from J, with 12 bases in between. CDR3 size: 13 residues. The CDR3 loop reads CASRIGGGYGYTF. In nucleotides, the CDR3 is TGTGCCAGCAGAATAGGGGGGGGCTATGGCTACACCTTC.

The count of this clone is one. The chain joins TRBV24-1 to TRBJ1-1, with D possibly being TRBD1 (5 bases). Germline assignment: CDR1 KGHDR and CDR2 SFDVKD. This CDR3 comprises 15 residues. V was trimmed by 5 bases and J by 1 base, leaving 13 bases between them. CDR3 sequence (DNA): TGTGCCACCAGTGCCTCGGGGGTTGGGAACACTGAAGCTTTCTTT. It yields the protein CATSASGVGNTEAFF.

The gene calls are TRBV15 and TRBJ2-1; D call uncertain. CDR1 is LNHNV and CDR2 is YYDKDF in the germline V gene (reference sequence). Trimming took 0 bases from V and 4 from J, leaving 10 bases between them. The CDR3 totals 15 residues. The CDR3 sequence: CATSRDRLKYNEQFF. The CDR3 DNA is TGTGCCACCAGCAGAGATCGTCTAAAATACAATGAGCAGTTCTTC. Complete variable domain (other parts from reference TRBV15 and TRBJ2-1): DAMVIQNPRYQVTQFGKPVTLSCSQTLNHNVMYWYQQKSSQAPKLLFHYYDKDFNNEADTPDNFQSRRPNTSFCFLDIRSPGLGDTAMYLCATSRDRLKYNEQFFGPGTRLTVL.

This clone has only one observation. This sequence joins TRBV2 and TRBJ2-2, with D perhaps TRBD1 (6 bases). The V end was cut by 6 bases, the J end by 7 bases, with 15 bases between. CDR3 size: 14 residues. CDR1 is SNHLY, CDR2 FYNNEI, per germline. In DNA, the CDR3 is TGTGCCAGCAGCCGGACAGCCGAGGACGGGGAGCTGTTTTTT. As protein: CASSRTAEDGELFF.

The chain links TRBV28 to TRBJ1-2; D remains ambiguous. Germline V gives CDR1 MDHEN, CDR2 SYDVKM. V was pared by 11 bases and J by 0 bases, with 10 bases between. The CDR3 is 12 residues long. The CDR3 DNA reads as TGTGCCTGTGAGGAGACTAACTATGGCTACACCTTC. It codes for CACEETNYGYTF.

The chain has TRBV11-2 and TRBJ2-1; TRBD2 matches at 10 bases. Germline loops: CDR1 SGHAT, CDR2 FQNNGV. The V and J ends lost 0 bases and 3 bases, in that order; junction bases with no gene match: 5. The CDR3 extends over 17 amino acids. CDR3 coding DNA: TGTGCCAGCAGCTTAGATCGAGGGACTAGCGTCTACAATGAGCAGTTCTTC. This encodes CASSLDRGTSVYNEQFF.

The chain has TRBV9 and TRBJ2-5; 8 nucleotides agree with TRBD1. The V segment lost 0 bases and the J segment 2 bases; nucleotides outside the gene matches: 3. From germline, CDR1 is SGDLS and CDR2 YYNGEE. This CDR3 is built from 15 residues. CDR3 in DNA: TGTGCCAGCAGCGTAGGACAGGGGACACAAGAGACCCAGTACTTC. Translated, it gives CASSVGQGTQETQYF.

About this clone: The junction differs from germline at one of its ends, possibly a read error. The J gene is TRBJ1-1, the V gene TRBV30, with TRBD1 matching over 7 bases. This CDR3 is 14 amino acids long. Germline CDR1 GTSNPN, CDR2 SVGIG (reference sequence). CDR3 sequence (DNA): TGTGCCTGGACATTTGGACAGGCCAACATTGAAGCTTTCTTT. It codes for CAWTFGQANIEAFF.

The chain recombines TRBV2 with TRBJ2-7; 7 bases align to TRBD1. The trim removed 5 bases at V and 2 bases at J, leaving 3 bases unmatched. Per the germline V gene, CDR1 is SNHLY and CDR2 is FYNNEI. The length of the CDR3 is 13 residues. The CDR3 region has the DNA TGTGCCAGCAGTCGGGACAGAGCCTACGAGCAGTACTTC. This codes for CASSRDRAYEQYF.

J is TRBJ2-1 and V is TRBV7-6; 9 nucleotides line up with TRBD1. The CDR3 runs to 16 residues. Per germline, CDR1 SGHVS and CDR2 FNYEAQ. V was pared by 5 bases and J by 4 bases, with 9 bases of the junction left unmatched. The CDR3: CASSPRLGTGYNEQFF. In nucleotides, the CDR3 is TGTGCCAGCAGCCCACGCCTCGGGACAGGGTACAATGAGCAGTTCTTC. The entire variable domain, with the rest obtained from reference TRBV7-6 and TRBJ2-1, is as follows: GAGVSQSPRYKVTKRGQDVALRCDPISGHVSLYWYRQALGQGPEFLTYFNYEAQQDKSGLPNDRFSAERPEGSISTLTIQRTEQRDSAMYRCASSPRLGTGYNEQFFGPGTRLTVL.

In this sample, this clone turned up once. A read error may produce the germline difference seen at one junction end. This sequence joins TRBV6-5 and TRBJ2-5, with D maybe TRBD1 (5 bases). Germline loops: CDR1 MNHEY, CDR2 SVGAGI. This CDR3 contains 15 residues. The CDR3 DNA follows: TGTGCCAGCAGTTACCGGCGACAGACCCAAGAGGCCCAGTACTTC. Its protein product is CASSYRRQTQEAQYF.

CDR3 in DNA: TGTGCCACTAAAATGGGAGGGGGGGACAATCAGCCCCAGCATTTT. It translates to CATKMGGGDNQPQHF. V gene TRBV19 combines with J gene TRBJ1-5; D may be TRBD1 (6 bases). Trimming pared 10 bases from V and 3 bases from J, leaving 19 bases between. The length of the CDR3 is 15 residues. CDR1 is LNHDA, CDR2 SQIVND, per germline (reference sequence).

V usage is TRBV30 and J usage is TRBJ1-1, with D perhaps TRBD1 (6 bases). Trimming left V 2 bases short and J 2 bases short, with 15 bases between. The CDR3 covers 15 residues. Germline assignment: CDR1 GTSNPN and CDR2 SVGIG (reference sequence). The CDR3 region has the DNA TGTGCCTGGAGTTTCATAGGGGGGGGAAACACTGAAGCTTTCTTT. It yields the protein CAWSFIGGGNTEAFF.

A note on this clone: Germline and junction disagree at one end, which may indicate a read error. In the same sample, other DNA sequences code for this CDR3. The chain recombines TRBV27 with TRBJ1-2, with TRBD1 identical over 10 bases. Germline values: CDR1 MNHEY, CDR2 SMNVEV (reference sequence). The CDR3 loop spans 16 amino acids. The CDR3 here is CASKRTGQGSNYGYTF. CDR3 bases: TGTGCTAGCAAACGGACGGGACAGGGGTCTAACTATGGCTACACCTTC.

This clone came up once. The V call is TRBV5-4, the J call TRBJ2-2, with D perhaps TRBD2 (5 bases). The CDR3 is 16 amino acids. V was pared by 0 bases and J by 5 bases, with 14 bases between. In germline, CDR1 is SGHNT, CDR2 YYREEE (reference sequence). The CDR3 region has the DNA TGTGCCAGCAGCTTGGCGGTCAGGAGGAGGACCGGGGAGCTGTTTTTT. Protein: CASSLAVRRRTGELFF.

The chain couples TRBV27 to TRBJ2-7; 7 bases match TRBD1. V trimming: 2 bases; J trimming: 2 bases; junction bases outside the gene matches: 0. The CDR3 loop spans 13 amino acids. Germline V lookup: CDR1 MNHEY, CDR2 SMNVEV (reference sequence). The CDR3 reads CASSLGTAYEQYF. Written as DNA, the CDR3 is TGTGCCAGCAGTTTAGGGACAGCCTACGAGCAGTACTTC.

This clone was counted a single time. This chain joins TRBV2 and TRBJ2-3; D is unclear. Germline V CDR1 and CDR2: SNHLY, FYNNEI. The CDR3 covers 13 residues. Trimming shortened V by 7 bases and J by 6 bases, and 14 bases separated the two germline ends. The CDR3 loop reads CASNSAAVDTQYF. CDR3 bases: TGTGCCAGCAATTCCGCGGCAGTTGATACGCAGTATTTT.